This record covers a single TCR beta chain. Its target is not known. This sample was included in a study of OX40 agonist ivuxolimab in advanced cancers. Turning to the study itself: The treatment was a fully human IgG2 OX40 agonist, ivuxolimab.

The CDR3 contains 14 residues. The V end lost 8 bases, the J end lost 8 bases, and 21 bases lay between the germline ends. Per germline, CDR1 MNHNS and CDR2 SASEGT. The assay was immunoSEQ multiplex PCR, and TCRdb's table has in-frame clones only and misses some. The sample carries approximately 38,000 clones, 82% recorded once. Anyone with autoimmune disease history or systemic immunosuppression was excluded. Study-wide points: There were, on average, more expanded clones in CD8+ T cells than in CD4+. Partial responders treated at 0.1-3.0 mg/kg exhibited clonal expansion among the lowest measured.

The rearrangement links TRBV6-1 to TRBJ1-2, with TRBD1 as a possible D gene (5 bases). The sequencing here drew on CD4+ or CD8+ T cells sorted from blood, taken in a trial of the OX40 agonist ivuxolimab. The TCR sequence derives from an adult with an advanced solid tumor such as melanoma, head and neck, liver or kidney cancer. As DNA, the CDR3 is TGTGCCAGCTCGACTTTTGGGACCTTGGTAGGCTACACCTTC. Its translation is CASSTFGTLVGYTF.